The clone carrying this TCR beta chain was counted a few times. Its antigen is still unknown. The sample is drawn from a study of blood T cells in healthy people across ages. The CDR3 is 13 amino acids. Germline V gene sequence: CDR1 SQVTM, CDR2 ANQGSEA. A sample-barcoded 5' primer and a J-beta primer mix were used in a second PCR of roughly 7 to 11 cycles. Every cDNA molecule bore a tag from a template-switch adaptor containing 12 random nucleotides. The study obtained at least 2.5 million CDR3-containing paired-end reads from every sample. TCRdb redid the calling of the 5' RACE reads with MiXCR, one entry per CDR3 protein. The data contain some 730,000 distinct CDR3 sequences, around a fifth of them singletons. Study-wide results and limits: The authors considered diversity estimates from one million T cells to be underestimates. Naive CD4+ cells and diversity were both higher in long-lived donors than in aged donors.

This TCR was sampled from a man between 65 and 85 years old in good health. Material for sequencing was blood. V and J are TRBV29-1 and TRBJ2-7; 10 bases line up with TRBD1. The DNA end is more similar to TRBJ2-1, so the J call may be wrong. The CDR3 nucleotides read TGCAGCGTCCGGACAGGGGGCTACAATGAGCAGTTCTTC. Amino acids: CSVRTGGYNEQFF.